Described below is a single T cell receptor beta chain sequence and its context. This entry is derived from a study of shared T cell receptors in the human thymus. Germline V gene sequence: CDR1 LNHDA, CDR2 SQIVND (reference sequence). The CDR3 consists of 14 residues. The germline V and J ends were trimmed by 3 bases and 2 bases, with 11 bases remaining between them. Using immunoSEQ multiplex PCR, the repertoire was profiled, and TCRdb retains in-frame clones only, with some absent. The sample shows hundreds of thousands of clones, more than 75% of them seen only once. Another study also made use of these data, one on human thymus T cells.

This TCR derives from a boy under three years old with a congenital heart defect. Sequenced input: thymocytes. The V call is TRBV19, the J call TRBJ2-7; D gene ambiguous. CDR3 coding DNA: TGTGCCAGTAGTATGGTTGCGCCGCCCTACGAGCAGTACTTC. Its protein is CASSMVAPPYEQYF.